These 28 T cell receptor beta chains share one sample of origin, sequenced in a study of blood T cell repertoires in COVID-19. Clones were sequenced by immunoSEQ multiplex PCR, and TCRdb holds only the in-frame ones, with some missing. This sample has some 170,000 clones, with over 60% found just once. The sample consisted of peripheral blood. Receptor source: a woman in her 70s with acute or convalescent COVID-19.

The chain joins TRBV11-3 to TRBJ2-7, with 15 bases lining up with TRBD2. V was pared by 5 bases and J by 5 bases, with 10 bases of the junction left unmatched. Germline CDR1 reads SGHNT; CDR2 reads YENEEA. The CDR3 length is 17 residues. The CDR3 here is CASSPIGTSGRKDEQYF. The CDR3 DNA is TGTGCCAGCAGCCCTATCGGGACTAGCGGGAGGAAAGACGAGCAGTACTTC.

J is TRBJ2-3 and V is TRBV6-2 or TRBV6-3; D is undetermined. The germline V gene has CDR1 MNHEY and CDR2 SVGEGT. The CDR3 is made up of 13 amino acids. Trimming pared 4 bases from V and 5 bases from J, leaving 10 bases between. CDR3 residues: CASSFRLGDTQYF. CDR3 nucleotides: TGTGCCAGCAGTTTCAGACTGGGAGATACGCAGTATTTT.

V usage is TRBV6-1 and J usage is TRBJ1-4; weak D call: TRBD1 (6 bases). Per germline, CDR1 MNHNS and CDR2 SASEGT. This CDR3 region has 15 residues. V lost 1 base to trimming and J lost 1 base, with 7 bases between them. This CDR3 reads CASSEVGGTNEKLFF. The CDR3 coding sequence is TGTGCCAGCAGTGAAGTAGGGGGAACTAATGAAAAACTGTTTTTT.

The chain employs TRBV19 and TRBJ2-3; D uncertain. The CDR3 extends over 15 amino acids. Trimming cost V 3 bases and J 2 bases, with 12 bases left between them. Germline V gene lookup returns CDR1 LNHDA and CDR2 SQIVND (reference sequence). The CDR3, as DNA: TGTGCCAGTAGTATTTCAGTGTCCCTCACAGATACGCAGTATTTT. It yields the protein CASSISVSLTDTQYF.

The count of this clone is one. The gene calls are TRBV7-6 and TRBJ2-2; 12 nucleotides agree with TRBD2. This CDR3 comprises 16 residues. CDR1 SGHVS and CDR2 FNYEAQ come from the germline V gene. The V and J ends lost 5 bases and 5 bases, in that order; junction bases with no gene match: 6. In DNA, the CDR3 is TGTGCCAGCAGCCGTGGACTAGCGGGAATAACCGGGGAGCTGTTTTTT. Translation: CASSRGLAGITGELFF.

The CDR3: CASSPPGLAGTLSGANVLTF. The CDR3 DNA reads TGTGCCAGCTCACCTCCTGGACTAGCGGGTACCCTCTCTGGGGCCAACGTCCTGACTTTC. The chain carries TRBV18 and TRBJ2-6; TRBD2 agrees at 11 bases. J was trimmed by 0 bases and V by 3 bases; bases with no gene match: 10. The CDR3 sequence is 20 residues long. Germline V gives CDR1 KGHSH, CDR2 LQKENI.

The J gene is TRBJ2-2, the V gene TRBV7-2; 8 bases map to TRBD1. The length of the CDR3 is 16 residues. The V and J ends lost 4 bases and 7 bases, in that order; junction bases with no gene match: 11. Germline V lookup: CDR1 SGHTA, CDR2 FQGNSA. In DNA, the CDR3 is TGTGCCAGCAGCTCCCGGACAGGGTCGGGGGTCGGGGAGCTGTTTTTT. Protein sequence: CASSSRTGSGVGELFF.

The chain couples TRBV29-1 to TRBJ1-1, with 10 bases that match TRBD1. Per the germline V gene, CDR1 is SQVTM and CDR2 is ANQGSEA. This CDR3 is 16 amino acids long. V dropped 0 bases and J dropped 4; count of bases not matched to a gene: 8. CDR3 loop: CSVEDRDRGWVTEAFF. DNA for the CDR3: TGCAGCGTTGAAGATCGGGACAGGGGTTGGGTCACTGAAGCTTTCTTT.

This sequence joins TRBV27 and TRBJ1-5, with D maybe TRBD1 (6 bases). Trimming pared 5 bases from V and 6 bases from J, leaving 17 bases between. The CDR3 is made up of 15 amino acids. CDR1 is MNHEY, CDR2 SMNVEV, per germline (reference sequence). Here the CDR3 reads CASSPSLGASQPQHF. Here the CDR3 DNA reads TGTGCCAGCAGTCCGAGCTTGGGGGCGTCTCAGCCCCAGCATTTT.

The CDR3 DNA is TGTGCCAGCAGCTTACACCGGGGTTCCTACGAGCAGTACTTC. Translating gives CASSLHRGSYEQYF. The rearrangement joins TRBV11-3 to TRBJ2-7; tentatively, D is TRBD2 (5 bases). CDR1 is SGHNT, CDR2 YENEEA, per germline. Trimming stripped 2 bases from V and 1 base from J, with 9 bases between. The CDR3 loop spans 14 amino acids.

The sample holds a few counts of this clone. The gene calls are TRBV11-1 and TRBJ2-1, with D possibly matching TRBD2 (5 bases). The CDR3 consists of 14 residues. The germline V gene has CDR1 SGHAT and CDR2 FQDESV (reference sequence). V was pared by 2 bases and J by 8 bases, with 13 bases between. The CDR3 loop is CASSLMGDRHEQFF. The DNA for the CDR3 is TGTGCCAGCAGCTTAATGGGAGATAGGCATGAGCAGTTCTTC. Full variable domain (missing parts from reference TRBV11-1 and TRBJ2-1): EAEVAQSPRYKITEKSQAVAFWCDPISGHATLYWYRQILGQGPELLVQFQDESVVDDSQLPKDRFSAERLKGVDSTLKIQPAELGDSAMYLCASSLMGDRHEQFFGPGTRLTVL.

V is TRBV9 and J is TRBJ1-2; possibly TRBD1 for D (6 bases). The CDR3 consists of 13 residues. Deletions cut 0 bases from V and 8 bases from J, with 11 bases between. The germline V gene has CDR1 SGDLS and CDR2 YYNGEE. CDR3 in DNA: TGTGCCAGCAGCGTAGACAGGGAAGGGGGCTACACCTTC. Protein: CASSVDREGGYTF.

V and J are TRBV2 and TRBJ2-7; D perhaps matches TRBD2 (5 bases). Trimming removed 7 bases at V and 3 bases at J, with 7 bases between. CDR3 length: 11 residues. Per the germline V gene, CDR1 is SNHLY and CDR2 is FYNNEI. The CDR3 reads CASTRDYEQYF. The DNA of the CDR3 is TGTGCCAGCACCCGGGACTACGAGCAGTACTTC.

The genes are TRBV5-4 and TRBJ2-1; 10 nucleotides agree with TRBD1. Unmatched junction bases numbered 4, after V lost 4 bases and J lost 3 bases. The germline CDR1 and CDR2 sequences are SGHNT and YYREEE (reference sequence). The length of the CDR3 is 15 residues. The CDR3 region has the DNA TGTGCCAGCAGCCTGGGACAGGGGATCTACAATGAGCAGTTCTTC. As protein: CASSLGQGIYNEQFF.

The chain joins TRBV29-1 to TRBJ2-7; TRBD1 is a possible D gene (6 bases). The CDR3 covers 12 residues. V lost 6 bases and J 7 bases, leaving 16 bases between the germline ends. The germline gives CDR1 SQVTM, CDR2 ANQGSEA. CDR3 DNA: TGCAGCGTCGGCAGGGGAAATTGGGAGCAGTACTTC. It translates to CSVGRGNWEQYF.

V and J are TRBV6-5 and TRBJ2-1; 8 nucleotides line up with TRBD2. The CDR3 loop spans 14 amino acids. V lost 8 bases and J lost 6; bases outside the gene matches: 9. From germline, CDR1 is MNHEY and CDR2 SVGAGI. As DNA, the CDR3 is TGTGCCAGCGGAAAGACCGGGACTAGCAATGAGCAGTTCTTC. It encodes CASGKTGTSNEQFF.

V usage is TRBV4-1 and J usage is TRBJ2-1; TRBD1 might be the D (6 bases). Germline V gene data show CDR1 as MGHRA and CDR2 as YSYEKL. V lost 5 bases and J lost 3, with 11 bases in between. The CDR3 loop spans 14 amino acids. CDR3 sequence (DNA): TGCGCCAGCAGCTTACGGACAGACTACAATGAGCAGTTCTTC. Amino acids: CASSLRTDYNEQFF.

The chain recombines TRBV5-1 with TRBJ2-1; TRBD2 agrees at 8 bases. The CDR3 extends over 17 amino acids. The V segment lost 0 bases and the J segment 4 bases; nucleotides outside the gene matches: 9. The V gene's germline CDR1 is SGHRS and CDR2 YFSETQ. In nucleotides, the CDR3 is TGCGCCAGCAGCTTGGCCGGCACTAGCGGATTTTACAATGAGCAGTTCTTC. Its protein is CASSLAGTSGFYNEQFF.

The chain recombines TRBV21-1 with TRBJ2-7; the table's D call of TRBD2 was not tested on the DNA. TRBV21-1 has pseudogene status. CDR3 length: 18 amino acids. This chain's CDR3 is CASSREGPNRSWGYEQYF. CDR3 in DNA: TGTGCCAGCAGCAGGGAGGGGCCGAACCGGTCTTGGGGCTACGAGCAGTACTTC.

V usage is TRBV5-1 and J usage is TRBJ1-5; D remains unclear. The germline V and J ends were trimmed by 4 bases and 0 bases, with 8 bases remaining between them. This CDR3 spans 14 amino acids. Germline V CDR1 and CDR2: SGHRS, YFSETQ. CDR3 in amino acids: CASSRGDSNQPQHF. CDR3 DNA: TGCGCCAGCAGCCGCGGGGATAGCAATCAGCCCCAGCATTTT.

The chain employs TRBV4-2 and TRBJ2-1; 12 nucleotides match TRBD2. The CDR3 covers 15 residues. The germline V gene encodes CDR1 LGHNA and CDR2 YNFKEQ. After removal of 1 base from V and 13 bases from J, the junction contained 8 bases not matched to a gene. CDR3 nucleotides: TGTGCCAGCAGCCAAGGGACTAGCGGGGACTCGTTTCAGTTCTTC. Translating it yields CASSQGTSGDSFQFF.

This clone has only one observation. V usage is TRBV19 and J usage is TRBJ2-2; TRBD2 is a possible D gene (5 bases). This CDR3 is built from 15 residues. Per germline, CDR1 LNHDA and CDR2 SQIVND (reference sequence). The V and J ends lost 7 bases and 6 bases respectively, with 18 bases between them. This chain's CDR3 is CASTPRDRVAGELFF. CDR3 nucleotides: TGTGCCAGTACCCCTCGGGATCGGGTGGCCGGGGAGCTGTTTTTT.

This chain links TRBV12-3 or TRBV12-4 with TRBJ1-1, with D hard to call. The CDR3 spans 13 residues. Trimming pared 6 bases from V and 2 bases from J, leaving 10 bases between. In DNA form, the CDR3 reads TGTGCCAGCAGCAGAATTAGCAACACTGAAGCTTTCTTT. This gives the protein CASSRISNTEAFF.

The rearrangement joins TRBV10-1 to TRBJ2-1, with 7 positions matching TRBD1. CDR3 length equals 15 residues. Unmatched junction bases numbered 5, after V lost 0 bases and J lost 6 bases. CDR1 WNHNN and CDR2 SYGVQD come from the germline V gene (reference sequence). The CDR3 DNA reads as TGCGCCAGCAGTGAGTCAGGGACAGCCCGCAATGAGCAGTTCTTC. This codes for CASSESGTARNEQFF.

CDR3 loop: CASMETGLSNQPQHF. CDR3 bases: TGTGCCAGTATGGAGACAGGGCTCAGCAATCAGCCCCAGCATTTT. The chain has TRBV19 and TRBJ1-5; 7 positions match TRBD1. With 7 bases clipped from V and 1 base from J, the junction kept 7 bases outside the gene matches. The CDR3 contains 15 residues. CDR1 is LNHDA and CDR2 is SQIVND in the germline V gene (reference sequence).

This rearrangement joins TRBV27 to TRBJ2-2; 7 nucleotides align to TRBD2. The germline V gene has CDR1 MNHEY and CDR2 SMNVEV (reference sequence). The CDR3 extends over 15 amino acids. J was trimmed by 5 bases and V by 5 bases; bases with no gene match: 8. The CDR3 nucleotides read TGTGCCAGCAGTCCCCGACTAGCAGGGACCGGGGAGCTGTTTTTT. Translation: CASSPRLAGTGELFF.

The chain joins TRBV5-6 to TRBJ2-7; 11 bases fit TRBD1. V was clipped by 1 base and J by 5 bases; unmatched bases: 5. Germline CDR1 is SGHDT and CDR2 is YYEEEE. This CDR3 region has 15 residues. In DNA form, the CDR3 reads TGTGCCAGCAGCTTGACCGGACAGGGGGCTGACGAGCAGTACTTC. Translation gives CASSLTGQGADEQYF.

For the CDR3, the DNA is TGTGCCAGTACGCAGGGGGCCCAGAGATGGACTGAAGCTTTCTTT. Protein: CASTQGAQRWTEAFF. V is TRBV19 and J is TRBJ1-1; 8 nucleotides line up with TRBD1. CDR3 length: 15 residues. From germline, CDR1 is LNHDA and CDR2 SQIVND (reference sequence). J lost 5 bases, V lost 7 bases, and 12 bases had no gene match. Full variable domain (outside the CDR3, taken from reference TRBV19 and TRBJ1-1): DGGITQSPKYLFRKEGQNVTLSCEQNLNHDAMYWYRQDPGQGLRLIYYSQIVNDFQKGDIAEGYSVSREKKESFPLTVTSAQKNPTAFYLCASTQGAQRWTEAFFGQGTRLTVV.